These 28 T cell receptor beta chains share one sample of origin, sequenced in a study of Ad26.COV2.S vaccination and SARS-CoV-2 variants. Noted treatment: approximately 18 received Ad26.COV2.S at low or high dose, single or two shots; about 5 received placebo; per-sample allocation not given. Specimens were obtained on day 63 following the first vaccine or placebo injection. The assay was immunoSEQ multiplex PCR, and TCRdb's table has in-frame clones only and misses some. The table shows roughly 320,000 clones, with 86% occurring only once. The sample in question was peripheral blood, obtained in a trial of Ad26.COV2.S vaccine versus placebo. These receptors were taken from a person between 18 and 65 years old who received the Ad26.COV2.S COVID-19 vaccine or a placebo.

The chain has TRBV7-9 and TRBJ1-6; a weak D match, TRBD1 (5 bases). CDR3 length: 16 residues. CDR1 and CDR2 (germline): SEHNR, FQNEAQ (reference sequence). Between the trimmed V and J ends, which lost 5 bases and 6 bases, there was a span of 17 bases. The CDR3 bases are TGTGCCAGCAGCCCCCATCAGGGAATTAGTAATTCACCCCTCCACTTT. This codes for CASSPHQGISNSPLHF.

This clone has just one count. The CDR3 DNA reads as TGTGCCACCAGTGTAGGGGGGGCGGTAGATACGCAGTATTTT. It codes for CATSVGGAVDTQYF. The genes are TRBV24-1 and TRBJ2-3; possibly TRBD2 for D (7 bases). V was clipped by 5 bases and J by 5 bases, with 13 bases between them. CDR3 size: 14 residues. From germline, CDR1 is KGHDR and CDR2 SFDVKD.

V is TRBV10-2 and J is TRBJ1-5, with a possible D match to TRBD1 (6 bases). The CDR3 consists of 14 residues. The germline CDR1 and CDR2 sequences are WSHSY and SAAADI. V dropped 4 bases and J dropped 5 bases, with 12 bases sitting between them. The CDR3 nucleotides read TGCGCCAGCAGTGGACAGGCCAAATATCAGCCCCAGCATTTT. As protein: CASSGQAKYQPQHF.

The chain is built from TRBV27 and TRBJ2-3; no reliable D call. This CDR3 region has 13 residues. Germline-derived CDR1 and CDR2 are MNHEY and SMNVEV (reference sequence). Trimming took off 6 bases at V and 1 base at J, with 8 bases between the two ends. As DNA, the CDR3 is TGTGCCAGCAGGAAGACTGGCACAGATACGCAGTATTTT. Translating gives CASRKTGTDTQYF.

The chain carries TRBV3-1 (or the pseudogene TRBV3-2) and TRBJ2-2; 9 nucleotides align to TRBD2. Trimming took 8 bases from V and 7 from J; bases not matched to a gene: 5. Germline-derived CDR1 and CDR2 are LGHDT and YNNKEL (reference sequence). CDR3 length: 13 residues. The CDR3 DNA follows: TGTGCCAGCGATGCGGGGGGGATCGGGGAGCTGTTTTTT. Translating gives CASDAGGIGELFF.

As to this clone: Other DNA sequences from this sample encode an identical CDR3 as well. The CDR3 sequence: CASSLESRSYEQYF. CDR3 in DNA: TGCGCCAGCAGCTTGGAAAGCAGATCCTACGAGCAGTACTTC. The chain carries TRBV5-1 and TRBJ2-7; no firm D call. CDR3 length: 14 residues. With 0 bases removed from V and 1 base from J, the gap between germline ends came to 8 bases. Germline loops: CDR1 SGHRS, CDR2 YFSETQ.

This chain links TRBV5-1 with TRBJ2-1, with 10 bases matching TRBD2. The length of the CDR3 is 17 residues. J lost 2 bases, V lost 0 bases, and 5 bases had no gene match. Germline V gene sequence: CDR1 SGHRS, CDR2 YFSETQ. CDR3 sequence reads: CASSLAIAGGTYNEQFF. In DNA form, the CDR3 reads TGCGCCAGCAGCTTGGCCATAGCGGGGGGAACCTACAATGAGCAGTTCTTC.

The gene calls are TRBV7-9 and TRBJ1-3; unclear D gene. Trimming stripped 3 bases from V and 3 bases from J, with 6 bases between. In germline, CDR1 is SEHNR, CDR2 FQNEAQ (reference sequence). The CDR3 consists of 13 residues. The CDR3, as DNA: TGTGCCAGCAGCTTGGCCAGTGGAAACACCATATATTTT. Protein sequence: CASSLASGNTIYF.

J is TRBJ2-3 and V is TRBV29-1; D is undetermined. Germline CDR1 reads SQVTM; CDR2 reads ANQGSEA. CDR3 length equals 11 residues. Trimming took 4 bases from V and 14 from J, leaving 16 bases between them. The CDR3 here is CSVGKLTDMYF. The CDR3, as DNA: TGCAGCGTTGGCAAACTCACAGACATGTATTTT.

CDR3 nucleotides: TGTGCCAGCAGCCAAGATCGGGCCCCAGCGGCTTTCTTT. Protein product: CASSQDRAPAAFF. The chain uses TRBV3-1 (or the pseudogene TRBV3-2) and TRBJ1-1; D remains unclear. The CDR3 is 13 amino acids. The V gene lost 0 bases and the J gene lost 11 bases, with 13 bases spanning the gap. Germline V gene data show CDR1 as LGHDT and CDR2 as YNNKEL (reference sequence).

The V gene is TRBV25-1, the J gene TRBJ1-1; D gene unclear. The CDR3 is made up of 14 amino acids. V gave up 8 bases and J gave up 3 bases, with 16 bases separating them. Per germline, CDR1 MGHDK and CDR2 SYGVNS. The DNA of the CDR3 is TGTGCCAGCTATACCCTCCGAGAGCACACTGAAGCTTTCTTT. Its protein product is CASYTLREHTEAFF.

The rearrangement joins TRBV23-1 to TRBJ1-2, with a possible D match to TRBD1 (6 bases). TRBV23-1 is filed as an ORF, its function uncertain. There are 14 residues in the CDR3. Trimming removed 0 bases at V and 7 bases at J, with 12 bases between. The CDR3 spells CASSQSEQGIGYTF. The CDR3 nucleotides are TGCGCCAGCAGTCAATCTGAACAGGGAATTGGCTACACCTTC.

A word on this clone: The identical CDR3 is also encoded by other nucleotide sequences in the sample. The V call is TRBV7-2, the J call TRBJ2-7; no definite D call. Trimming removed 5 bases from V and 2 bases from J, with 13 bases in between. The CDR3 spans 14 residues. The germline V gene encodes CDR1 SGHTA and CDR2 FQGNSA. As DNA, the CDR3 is TGTGCCAGCAGCCCCCAACGTGGAGCCTACGAGCAGTACTTC. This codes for CASSPQRGAYEQYF.

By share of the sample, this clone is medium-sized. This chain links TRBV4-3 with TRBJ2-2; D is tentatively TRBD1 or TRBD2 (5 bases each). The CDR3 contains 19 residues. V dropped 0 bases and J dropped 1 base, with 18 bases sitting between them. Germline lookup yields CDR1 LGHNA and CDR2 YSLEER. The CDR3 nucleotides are TGCGCCAGCAGCCAAGAAAGCGGAGTAGTGGGGGTGAACACCGGGGAGCTGTTTTTT. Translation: CASSQESGVVGVNTGELFF.

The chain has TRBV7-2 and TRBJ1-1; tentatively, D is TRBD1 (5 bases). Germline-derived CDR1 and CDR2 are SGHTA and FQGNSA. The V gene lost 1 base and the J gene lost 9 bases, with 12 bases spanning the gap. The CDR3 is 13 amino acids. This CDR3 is CASSLGDRTQAFF. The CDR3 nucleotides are TGTGCCAGCAGCTTAGGCGACAGAACCCAAGCTTTCTTT.

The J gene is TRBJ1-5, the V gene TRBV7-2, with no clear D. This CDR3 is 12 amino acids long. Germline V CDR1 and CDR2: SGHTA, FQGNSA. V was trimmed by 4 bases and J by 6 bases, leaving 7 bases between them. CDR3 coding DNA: TGTGCCAGCAGCTCAGACGGTCAGCCCCAGCATTTT. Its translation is CASSSDGQPQHF.

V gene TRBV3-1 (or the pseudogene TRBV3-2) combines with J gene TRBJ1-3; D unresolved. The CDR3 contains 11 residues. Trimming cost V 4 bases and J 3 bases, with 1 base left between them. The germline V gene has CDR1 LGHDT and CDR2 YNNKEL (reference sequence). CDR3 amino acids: CASSLGNTIYF. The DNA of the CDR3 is TGTGCCAGCAGCCTTGGAAACACCATATATTTT.

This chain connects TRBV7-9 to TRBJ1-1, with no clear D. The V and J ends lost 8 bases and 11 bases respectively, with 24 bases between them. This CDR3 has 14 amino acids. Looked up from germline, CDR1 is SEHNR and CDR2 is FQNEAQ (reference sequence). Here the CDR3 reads CASRLQTQATHAFF. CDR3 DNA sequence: TGTGCCAGCCGCCTCCAGACCCAGGCCACTCACGCTTTCTTT. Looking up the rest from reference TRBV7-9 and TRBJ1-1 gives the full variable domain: DTGVSQNPRHKITKRGQNVTFRCDPISEHNRLYWYRQTLGQGPEFLTYFQNEAQLEKSRLLSDRFSAERPKGSFSTLEIQRTEQGDSAMYLCASRLQTQATHAFFGQGTRLTVV.

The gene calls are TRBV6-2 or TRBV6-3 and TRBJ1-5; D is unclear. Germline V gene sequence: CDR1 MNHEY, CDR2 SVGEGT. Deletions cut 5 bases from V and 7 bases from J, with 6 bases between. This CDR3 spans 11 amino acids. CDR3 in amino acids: CASSNGQPQHF. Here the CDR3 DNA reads TGTGCCAGCAGTAACGGACAGCCCCAGCATTTT.

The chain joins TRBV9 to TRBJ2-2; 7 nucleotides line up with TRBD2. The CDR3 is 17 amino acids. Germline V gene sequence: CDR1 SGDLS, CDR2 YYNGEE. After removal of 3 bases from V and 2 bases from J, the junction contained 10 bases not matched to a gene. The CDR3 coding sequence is TGTGCCAGCAGCGGGGGAGGGTATAGATCAAACACCGGGGAGCTGTTTTTT. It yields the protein CASSGGGYRSNTGELFF. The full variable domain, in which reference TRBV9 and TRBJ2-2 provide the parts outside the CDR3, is DSGVTQTPKHLITATGQRVTLRCSPRSGDLSVYWYQQSLDQGLQFLIQYYNGEERAKGNILERFSAQQFPDLHSELNLSSLELGDSALYFCASSGGGYRSNTGELFFGEGSRLTVL.

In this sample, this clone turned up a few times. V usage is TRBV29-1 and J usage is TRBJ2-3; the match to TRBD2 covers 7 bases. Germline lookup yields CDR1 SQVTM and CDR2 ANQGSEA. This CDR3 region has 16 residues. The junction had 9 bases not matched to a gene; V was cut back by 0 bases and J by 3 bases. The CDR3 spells CSVEDGAREGTDTQYF. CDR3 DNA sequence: TGCAGCGTTGAAGATGGAGCCAGGGAGGGAACAGATACGCAGTATTTT.

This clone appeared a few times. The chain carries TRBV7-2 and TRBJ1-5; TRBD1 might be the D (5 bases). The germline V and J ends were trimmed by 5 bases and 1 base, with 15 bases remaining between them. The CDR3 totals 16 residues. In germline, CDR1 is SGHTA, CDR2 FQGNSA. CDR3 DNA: TGTGCCAGCAGCAAAGGGCCTGGGGGAAGCAATCAGCCCCAGCATTTT. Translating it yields CASSKGPGGSNQPQHF.

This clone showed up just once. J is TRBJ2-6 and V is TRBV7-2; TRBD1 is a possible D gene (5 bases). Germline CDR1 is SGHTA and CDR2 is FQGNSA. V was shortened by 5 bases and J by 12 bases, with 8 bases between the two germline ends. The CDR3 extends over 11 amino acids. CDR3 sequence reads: CASSVGAVLTF. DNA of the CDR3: TGTGCCAGCAGCGTTGGGGCCGTCCTGACTTTC.

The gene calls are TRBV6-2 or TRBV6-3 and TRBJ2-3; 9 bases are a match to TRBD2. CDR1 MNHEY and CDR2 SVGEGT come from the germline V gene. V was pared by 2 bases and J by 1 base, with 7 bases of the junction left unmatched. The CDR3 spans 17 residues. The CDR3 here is CASSYSPSGGRTDTQYF. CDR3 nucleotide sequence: TGTGCCAGCAGTTACAGCCCCAGCGGGGGGCGCACAGATACGCAGTATTTT.

In DNA form, the CDR3 reads TGTGCCAGCAGCCGTAAGGGAAACACTGAAGCTTTCTTT. Translated, it gives CASSRKGNTEAFF. The chain combines TRBV5-6 with TRBJ1-1; D is ambiguous. Germline V gene sequence: CDR1 SGHDT, CDR2 YYEEEE. V was trimmed by 4 bases and J by 2 bases, leaving 9 bases between them. The CDR3 loop spans 13 amino acids. The variable domain in full, with the rest retrieved from reference TRBV5-6 and TRBJ1-1, is DAGVTQSPTHLIKTRGQQVTLRCSPKSGHDTVSWYQQALGQGPQFIFQYYEEEERQRGNFPDRFSGHQFPNYSSELNVNALLLGDSALYLCASSRKGNTEAFFGQGTRLTVV.

The CDR3 is CASSTPDRYISSYNEQFF. DNA for the CDR3: TGTGCCAGCAGCACACCGGACAGGTACATAAGTTCCTACAATGAGCAGTTCTTC. The chain links TRBV7-9 to TRBJ2-1, with 7 bases aligning to TRBD1. V was pared by 5 bases and J by 1 base, with 14 bases of the junction left unmatched. Germline-derived CDR1 and CDR2 are SEHNR and FQNEAQ (reference sequence). This CDR3 spans 18 amino acids.

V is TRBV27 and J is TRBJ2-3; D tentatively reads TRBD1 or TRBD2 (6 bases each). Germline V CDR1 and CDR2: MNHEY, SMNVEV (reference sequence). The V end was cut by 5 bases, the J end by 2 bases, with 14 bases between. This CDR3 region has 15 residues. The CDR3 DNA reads TGTGCCAGCAGTCCTCTAGGGGGGCCCACAGATACGCAGTATTTT. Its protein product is CASSPLGGPTDTQYF.

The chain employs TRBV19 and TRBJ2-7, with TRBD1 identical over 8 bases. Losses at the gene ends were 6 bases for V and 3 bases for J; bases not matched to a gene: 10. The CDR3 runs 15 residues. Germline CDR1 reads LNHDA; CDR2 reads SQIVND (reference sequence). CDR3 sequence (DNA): TGTGCCAGTAGGACCCTCGGGACAGGAAACTACGAGCAGTACTTC. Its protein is CASRTLGTGNYEQYF.